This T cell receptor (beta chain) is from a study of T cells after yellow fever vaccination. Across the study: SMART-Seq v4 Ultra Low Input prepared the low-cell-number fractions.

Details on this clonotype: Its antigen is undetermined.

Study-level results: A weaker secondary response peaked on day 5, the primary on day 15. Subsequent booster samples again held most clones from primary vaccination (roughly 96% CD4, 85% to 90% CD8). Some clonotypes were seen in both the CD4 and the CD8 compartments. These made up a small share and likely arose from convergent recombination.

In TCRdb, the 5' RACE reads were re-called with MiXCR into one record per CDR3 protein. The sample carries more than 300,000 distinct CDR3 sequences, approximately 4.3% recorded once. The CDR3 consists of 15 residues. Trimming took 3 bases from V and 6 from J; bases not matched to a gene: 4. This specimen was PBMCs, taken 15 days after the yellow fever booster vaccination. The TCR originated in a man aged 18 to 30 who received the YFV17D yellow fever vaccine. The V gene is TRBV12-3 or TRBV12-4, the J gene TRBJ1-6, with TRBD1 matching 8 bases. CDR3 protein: CASSLDRVSNSPLHF. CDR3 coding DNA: TGTGCCAGCAGTTTGGACAGGGTTAGTAATTCACCCCTCCACTTT.